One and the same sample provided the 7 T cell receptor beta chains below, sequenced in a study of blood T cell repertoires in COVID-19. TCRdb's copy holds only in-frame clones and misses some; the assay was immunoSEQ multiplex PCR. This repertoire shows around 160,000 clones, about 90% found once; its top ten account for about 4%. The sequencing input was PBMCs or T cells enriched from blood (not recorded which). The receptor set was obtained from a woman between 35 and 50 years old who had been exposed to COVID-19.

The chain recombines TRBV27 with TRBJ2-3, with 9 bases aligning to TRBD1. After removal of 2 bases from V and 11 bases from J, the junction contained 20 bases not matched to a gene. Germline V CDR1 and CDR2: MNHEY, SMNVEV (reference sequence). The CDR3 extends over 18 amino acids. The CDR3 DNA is TGTGCCAGCAGTTTACCCGGGGGGACAGGGCCTCTCCCAGGTGGGCAGTATTTT. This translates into CASSLPGGTGPLPGGQYF.

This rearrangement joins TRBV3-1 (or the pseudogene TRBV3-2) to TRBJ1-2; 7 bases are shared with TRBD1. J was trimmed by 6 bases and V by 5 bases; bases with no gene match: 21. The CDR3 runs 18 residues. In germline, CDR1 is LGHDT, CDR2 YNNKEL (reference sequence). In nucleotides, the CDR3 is TGTGCCAGCAGCACCCACGTCCAGACAGGGCGAAGTAAGGATGGCTACACCTTC. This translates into CASSTHVQTGRSKDGYTF.

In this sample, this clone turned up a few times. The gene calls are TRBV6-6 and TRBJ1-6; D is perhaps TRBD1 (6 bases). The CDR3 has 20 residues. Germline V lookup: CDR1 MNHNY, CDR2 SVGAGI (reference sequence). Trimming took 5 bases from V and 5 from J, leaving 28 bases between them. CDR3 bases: TGTGCCAGCAGTCCTTTCATCTGGGCAGGGGCGCTGACAGATAATTCACCCCTCCACTTT. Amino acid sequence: CASSPFIWAGALTDNSPLHF.

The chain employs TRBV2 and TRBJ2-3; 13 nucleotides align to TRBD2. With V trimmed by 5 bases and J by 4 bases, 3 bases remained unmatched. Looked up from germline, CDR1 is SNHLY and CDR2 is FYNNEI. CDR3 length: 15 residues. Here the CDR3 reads CASSRLAGGADTQYF. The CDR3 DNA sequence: TGTGCCAGCAGTAGACTAGCGGGGGGTGCAGATACGCAGTATTTT.

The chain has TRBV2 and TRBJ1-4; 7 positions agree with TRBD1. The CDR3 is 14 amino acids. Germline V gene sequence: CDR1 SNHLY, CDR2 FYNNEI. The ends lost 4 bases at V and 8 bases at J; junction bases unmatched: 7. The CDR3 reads CASSALGQSEKLFF. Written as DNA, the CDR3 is TGTGCCAGCAGTGCTTTGGGACAGTCAGAAAAACTGTTTTTT.

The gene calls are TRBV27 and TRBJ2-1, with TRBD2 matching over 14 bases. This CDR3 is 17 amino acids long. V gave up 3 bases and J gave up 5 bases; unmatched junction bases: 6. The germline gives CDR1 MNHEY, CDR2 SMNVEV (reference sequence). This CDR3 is CASSFPGLAGVHNEQFF. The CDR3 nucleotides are TGTGCCAGCAGTTTTCCGGGACTAGCGGGGGTCCACAATGAGCAGTTCTTC.

The CDR3, as DNA: TGTGCCAGTAGCCAGGGGACTAGCGGGAGTCTCAACGAGCAGTACTTC. This gives the protein CASSQGTSGSLNEQYF. This chain joins TRBV19 and TRBJ2-7; 14 bases agree with TRBD2. V shed 6 bases and J 5 bases; nucleotides not matched to a gene: 9. Looked up from germline, CDR1 is LNHDA and CDR2 is SQIVND (reference sequence). This CDR3 has 16 residues.